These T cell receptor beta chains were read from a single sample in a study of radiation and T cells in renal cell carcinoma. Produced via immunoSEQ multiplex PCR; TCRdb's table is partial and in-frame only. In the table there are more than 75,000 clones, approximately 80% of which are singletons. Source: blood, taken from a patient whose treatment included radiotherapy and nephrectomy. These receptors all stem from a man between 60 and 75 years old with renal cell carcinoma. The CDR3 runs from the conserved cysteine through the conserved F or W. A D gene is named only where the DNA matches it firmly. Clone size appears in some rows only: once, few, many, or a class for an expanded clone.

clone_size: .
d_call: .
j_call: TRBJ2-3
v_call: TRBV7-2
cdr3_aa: CASSPFGTGESDTQYF
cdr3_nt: TGTGCCAGCAGCCCCTTCGGGACTGGGGAGTCTGATACGCAGTATTTT

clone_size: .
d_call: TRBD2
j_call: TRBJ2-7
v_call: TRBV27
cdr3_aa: CASSFGTSGGEQYF
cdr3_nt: TGTGCCAGCAGTTTCGGGACTAGCGGGGGAGAGCAGTACTTC

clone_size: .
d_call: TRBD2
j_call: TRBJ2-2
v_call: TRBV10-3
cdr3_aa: CAISGSGTSGVNTGELFF
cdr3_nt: TGTGCCATCAGTGGCTCCGGGACTAGCGGGGTAAACACCGGGGAGCTGTTTTTT

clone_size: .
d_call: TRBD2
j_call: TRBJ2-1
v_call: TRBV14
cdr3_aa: CASSPTVAGVNEQFF
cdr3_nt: TGTGCCAGCAGCCCCACGGTAGCGGGAGTAAATGAGCAGTTCTTC

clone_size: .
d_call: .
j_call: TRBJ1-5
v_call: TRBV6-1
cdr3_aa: CASRERGALSNQPQHF
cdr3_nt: TGTGCCAGCCGTGAAAGGGGGGCGCTGAGCAATCAGCCCCAGCATTTT

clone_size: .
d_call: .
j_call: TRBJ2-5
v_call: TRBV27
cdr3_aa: CASRRTAIQETQYF
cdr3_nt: TGTGCCAGCAGACGGACAGCTATCCAAGAGACCCAGTACTTC

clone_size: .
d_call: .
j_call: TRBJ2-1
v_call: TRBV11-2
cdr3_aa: CASSLDSLYNEQFF
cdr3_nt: TGTGCCAGCAGCTTAGATTCCCTCTACAATGAGCAGTTCTTC

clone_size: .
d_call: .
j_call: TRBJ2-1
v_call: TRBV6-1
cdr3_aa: CASRAGSPYNEQFF
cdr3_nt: TGTGCCAGCAGGGCCGGATCACCCTACAATGAGCAGTTCTTC

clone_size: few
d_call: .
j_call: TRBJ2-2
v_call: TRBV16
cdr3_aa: CASSQSYISNTGELFF
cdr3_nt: TGTGCCAGCAGCCAATCATACATTTCGAACACCGGGGAGCTGTTTTTT

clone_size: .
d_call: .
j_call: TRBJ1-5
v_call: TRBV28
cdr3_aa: CAGREGVNQPQHF
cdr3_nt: TGTGCGGGACGGGAGGGGGTCAATCAGCCCCAGCATTTT

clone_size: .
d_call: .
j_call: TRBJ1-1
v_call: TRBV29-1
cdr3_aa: CSVEGVTEAFF
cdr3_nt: TGCAGCGTTGAAGGGGTCACTGAAGCTTTCTTT

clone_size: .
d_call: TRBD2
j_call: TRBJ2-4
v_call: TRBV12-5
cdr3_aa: CASGLVQGGGEREEGIQYF
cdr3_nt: TGTGCTAGTGGTTTGGTACAAGGGGGTGGTGAGCGGGAGGAAGGCATTCAGTACTTC

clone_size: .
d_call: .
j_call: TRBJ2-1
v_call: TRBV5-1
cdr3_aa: CASKEGQGLWNEQFF
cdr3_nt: TGCGCCAGCAAGGAAGGGCAGGGGCTCTGGAATGAGCAGTTCTTC

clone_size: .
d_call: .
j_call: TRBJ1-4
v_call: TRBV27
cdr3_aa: CASSDRQGNEKLFF
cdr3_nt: TGTGCCAGCAGCGATCGGCAGGGTAATGAAAAACTGTTTTTT

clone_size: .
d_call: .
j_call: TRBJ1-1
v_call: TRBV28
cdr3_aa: CASSFQGPRRAFF
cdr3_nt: TGTGCCAGCAGCTTCCAGGGTCCCCGAAGAGCTTTCTTT

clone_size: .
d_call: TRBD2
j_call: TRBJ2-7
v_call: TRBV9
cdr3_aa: CASSVQAGDYEQYF
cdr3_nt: TGTGCCAGCAGCGTACAAGCGGGAGACTACGAGCAGTACTTC

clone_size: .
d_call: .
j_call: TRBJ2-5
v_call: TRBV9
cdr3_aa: CASSVGVRETQYF
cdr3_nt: TGTGCCAGCAGCGTAGGGGTTAGGGAGACCCAGTACTTC

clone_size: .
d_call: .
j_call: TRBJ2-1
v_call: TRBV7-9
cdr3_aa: CASSLPPIRRGYNEQFF
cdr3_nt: TGTGCCAGCAGCTTACCCCCGATTAGAAGGGGGTACAATGAGCAGTTCTTC

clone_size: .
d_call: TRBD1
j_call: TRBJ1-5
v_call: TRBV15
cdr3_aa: CATSRDPGTGNNQPQHF
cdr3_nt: TGTGCCACCAGCAGAGATCCCGGGACAGGGAACAATCAGCCCCAGCATTTT

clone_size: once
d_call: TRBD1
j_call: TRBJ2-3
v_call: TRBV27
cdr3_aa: CASSLSGQGWTDTQYF
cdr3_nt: TGTGCCAGCAGTTTATCGGGACAGGGTTGGACAGATACGCAGTATTTT

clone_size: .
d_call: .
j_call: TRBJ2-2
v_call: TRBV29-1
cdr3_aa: CSVMVLTGGELFF
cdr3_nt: TGCAGCGTTATGGTCCTGACGGGCGGGGAGCTGTTTTTT

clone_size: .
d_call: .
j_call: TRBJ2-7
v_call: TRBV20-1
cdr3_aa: CSYQGPYEQYF
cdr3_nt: TGCAGCTACCAGGGGCCCTACGAGCAGTACTTC

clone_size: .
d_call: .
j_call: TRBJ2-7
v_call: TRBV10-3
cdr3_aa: CAIRGDGYEQYF
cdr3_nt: TGTGCCATCAGGGGGGACGGCTACGAGCAGTACTTC

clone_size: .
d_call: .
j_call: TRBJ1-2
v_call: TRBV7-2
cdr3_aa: CASTRGWLGNYGYTF
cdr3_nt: TGTGCCAGCACCCGGGGGTGGTTGGGAAACTATGGCTACACCTTC

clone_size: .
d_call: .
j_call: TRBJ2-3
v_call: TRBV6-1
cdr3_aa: CASSEADWPGIDTQYF
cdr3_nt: TGTGCCAGCAGTGAAGCTGACTGGCCCGGAATCGATACGCAGTATTTT

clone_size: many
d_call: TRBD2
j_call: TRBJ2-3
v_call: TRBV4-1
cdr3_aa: CASSLRLAYTDTQYF
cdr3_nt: TGCGCCAGCAGCCTTAGACTAGCCTACACAGATACGCAGTATTTT

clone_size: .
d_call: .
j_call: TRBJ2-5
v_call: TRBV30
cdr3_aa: CAWSVQKETQYF
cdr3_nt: TGTGCCTGGAGTGTACAAAAAGAGACCCAGTACTTC